This record covers a single TCR beta chain. Its specificity is unknown. The data were obtained in a study of cytomegalovirus exposure and HLA in healthy donors. Study-level points and caveats: Accurate predictions that matched the HLA-A and HLA-B alleles of most subjects were reportedly made from TCR beta sequences.

PCR used 60 Vbeta primers and 13 Jbeta primers. In the authors' workflow: A later analysis tallied 65 million to 85 million unique TCR beta chains, approximately 11 million of them shared. Using immunoSEQ multiplex PCR, the repertoire was profiled, and TCRdb retains in-frame clones only, with some absent. The V and J calls and clone size were taken over from that table, and D and trimming were inferred from the DNA. The sample features over 100,000 clones, with more than 1.5% in its top ten. V gave up 6 bases and J gave up 0 bases; unmatched junction bases: 8. This CDR3 has 17 amino acids. Germline V gene data show CDR1 as SGHTA and CDR2 as FQGTGA.

Material for sequencing was PBMCs. The chain recombines TRBV7-3 with TRBJ2-1, with 10 bases identical to TRBD2. This TCR was recovered from a man aged 18 to 35 in good health and CMV-seronegative. The CDR3 here is CASSPNSGRSSYNEQFF. For the CDR3, the DNA is TGTGCCAGCAGTCCCAATAGCGGGAGGAGCTCCTACAATGAGCAGTTCTTC.